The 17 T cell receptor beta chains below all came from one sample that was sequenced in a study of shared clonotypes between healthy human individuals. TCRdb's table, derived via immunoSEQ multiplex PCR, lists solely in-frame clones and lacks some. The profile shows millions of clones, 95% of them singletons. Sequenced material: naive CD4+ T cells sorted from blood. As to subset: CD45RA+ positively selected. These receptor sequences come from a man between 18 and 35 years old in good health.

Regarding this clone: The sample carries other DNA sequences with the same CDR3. The CDR3 coding sequence is TGTGCCATCAGTGAGTCCGGGACAGGGGTGTACGAGCAGTACTTC. It is translated as CAISESGTGVYEQYF. The chain couples TRBV10-3 to TRBJ2-7; 10 bases are shared with TRBD1. J lost 4 bases, V lost 0 bases, and 3 bases had no gene match. CDR3 length: 15 amino acids. Germline loops: CDR1 ENHRY, CDR2 SYGVKD.

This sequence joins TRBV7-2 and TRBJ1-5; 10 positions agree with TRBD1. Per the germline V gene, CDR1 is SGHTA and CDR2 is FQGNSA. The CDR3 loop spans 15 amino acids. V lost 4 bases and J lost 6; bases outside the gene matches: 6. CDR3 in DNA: TGTGCCAGCAGCTCGGGACAGGGGCTTTTTCAGCCCCAGCATTTT. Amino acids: CASSSGQGLFQPQHF. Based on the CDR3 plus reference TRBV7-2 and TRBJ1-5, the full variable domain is GAGVSQSPSNKVTEKGKDVELRCDPISGHTALYWYRQSLGQGLEFLIYFQGNSAPDKSGLPSDRFSAERTGGSVSTLTIQRTQQEDSAVYLCASSSGQGLFQPQHFGDGTRLSIL.

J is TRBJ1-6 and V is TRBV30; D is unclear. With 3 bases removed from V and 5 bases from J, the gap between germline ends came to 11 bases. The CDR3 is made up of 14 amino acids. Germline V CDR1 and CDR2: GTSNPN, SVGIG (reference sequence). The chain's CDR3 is CAWSLGGDNSPLHF. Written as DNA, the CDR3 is TGTGCCTGGAGCCTAGGTGGTGATAATTCACCCCTCCACTTT.

The CDR3 DNA reads as TGTGCCAGCAGCGTGAGGGGCGCGGAAAAACTGTTTTTT. Amino acid sequence: CASSVRGAEKLFF. The rearrangement uses TRBV7-2 and TRBJ1-4; tentative D call: TRBD1 (5 bases). This CDR3 has 13 residues. CDR1 and CDR2 (germline): SGHTA, FQGNSA. V was cut by 5 bases and J by 8 bases, with 12 bases left in between.

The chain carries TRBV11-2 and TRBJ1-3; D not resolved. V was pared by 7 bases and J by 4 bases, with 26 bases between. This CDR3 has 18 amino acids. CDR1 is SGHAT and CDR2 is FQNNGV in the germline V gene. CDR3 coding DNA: TGTGCCAGCACCTCCCGCCTGGGCAGGAACTCGTTCGGAAACACCATATATTTT. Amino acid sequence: CASTSRLGRNSFGNTIYF.

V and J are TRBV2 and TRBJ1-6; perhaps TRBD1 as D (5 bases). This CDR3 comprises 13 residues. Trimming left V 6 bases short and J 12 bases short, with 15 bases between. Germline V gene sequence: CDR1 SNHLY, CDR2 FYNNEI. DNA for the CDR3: TGTGCCAGCAGGGGGCGGGAGAGCCAACCCCTCCACTTT. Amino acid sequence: CASRGRESQPLHF.

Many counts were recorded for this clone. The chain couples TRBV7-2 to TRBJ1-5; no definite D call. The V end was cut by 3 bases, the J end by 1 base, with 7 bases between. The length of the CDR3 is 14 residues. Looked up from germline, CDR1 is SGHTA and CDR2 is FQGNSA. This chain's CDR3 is CASSLYPSNQPQHF. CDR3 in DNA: TGTGCCAGCAGCTTGTATCCAAGCAATCAGCCCCAGCATTTT. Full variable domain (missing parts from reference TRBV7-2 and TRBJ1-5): GAGVSQSPSNKVTEKGKDVELRCDPISGHTALYWYRQSLGQGLEFLIYFQGNSAPDKSGLPSDRFSAERTGGSVSTLTIQRTQQEDSAVYLCASSLYPSNQPQHFGDGTRLSIL.

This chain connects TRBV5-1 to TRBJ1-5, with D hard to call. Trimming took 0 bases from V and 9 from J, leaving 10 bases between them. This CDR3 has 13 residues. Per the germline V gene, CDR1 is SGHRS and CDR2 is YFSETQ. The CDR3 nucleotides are TGCGCCAGCAGCTTGGGACCAGCGCCGCCCCAGCATTTT. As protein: CASSLGPAPPQHF.

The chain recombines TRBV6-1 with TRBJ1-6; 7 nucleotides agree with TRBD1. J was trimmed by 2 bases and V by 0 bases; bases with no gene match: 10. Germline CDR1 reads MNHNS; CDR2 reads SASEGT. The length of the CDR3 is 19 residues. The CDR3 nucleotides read TGTGCCAGCAGTGAAGCGTCGCCAGGGGGGACGACCTATAATTCACCCCTCCACTTT. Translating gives CASSEASPGGTTYNSPLHF.

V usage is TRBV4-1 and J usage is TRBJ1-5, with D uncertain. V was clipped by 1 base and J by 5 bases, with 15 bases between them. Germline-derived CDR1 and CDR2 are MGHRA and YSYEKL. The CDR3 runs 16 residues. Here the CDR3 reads CASSQGESRSDQPQHF. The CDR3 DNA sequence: TGCGCCAGCAGCCAAGGGGAGTCGAGGTCCGATCAGCCCCAGCATTTT.

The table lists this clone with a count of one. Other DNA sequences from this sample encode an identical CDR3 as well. The DNA for the CDR3 is TGTGCCAGCAGTTACAGTTCCGCGAACACCGGGGAGCTGTTTTTT. Translating it yields CASSYSSANTGELFF. The chain carries TRBV6-5 and TRBJ2-2; D gene unclear. V lost 2 bases and J 0 bases, leaving 7 bases between the germline ends. This CDR3 comprises 15 residues. The V gene's germline CDR1 is MNHEY and CDR2 SVGAGI.

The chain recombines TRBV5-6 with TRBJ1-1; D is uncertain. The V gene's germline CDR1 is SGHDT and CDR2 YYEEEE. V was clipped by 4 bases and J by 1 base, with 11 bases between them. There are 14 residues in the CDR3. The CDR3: CASSRTDKNTEAFF. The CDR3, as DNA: TGTGCCAGCAGCCGGACGGATAAGAACACTGAAGCTTTCTTT. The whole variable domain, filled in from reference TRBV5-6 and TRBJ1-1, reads DAGVTQSPTHLIKTRGQQVTLRCSPKSGHDTVSWYQQALGQGPQFIFQYYEEEERQRGNFPDRFSGHQFPNYSSELNVNALLLGDSALYLCASSRTDKNTEAFFGQGTRLTVV.

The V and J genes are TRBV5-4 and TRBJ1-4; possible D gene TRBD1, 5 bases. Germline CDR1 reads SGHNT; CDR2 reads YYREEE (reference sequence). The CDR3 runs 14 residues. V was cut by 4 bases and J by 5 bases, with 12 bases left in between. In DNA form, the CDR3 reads TGTGCCAGCAGCCTTAAGGAGGGGAATGAAAAACTGTTTTTT. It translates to CASSLKEGNEKLFF.

CDR3 bases: TGTGCCAGCAGTTTTGACAGGTGGGAGCCCCAGCATTTT. Its protein is CASSFDRWEPQHF. The V call is TRBV27, the J call TRBJ1-5; D may be TRBD1 (6 bases). The length of the CDR3 is 13 residues. The V gene's germline CDR1 is MNHEY and CDR2 SMNVEV (reference sequence). V was clipped by 3 bases and J by 8 bases, with 11 bases between them.

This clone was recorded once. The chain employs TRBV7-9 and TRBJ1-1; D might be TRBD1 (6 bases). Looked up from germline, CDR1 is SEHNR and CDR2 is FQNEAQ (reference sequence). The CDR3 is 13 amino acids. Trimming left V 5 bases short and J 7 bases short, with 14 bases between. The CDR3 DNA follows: TGTGCCAGCAGCCCAACAGGGAAGGTTGAAGCTTTCTTT. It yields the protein CASSPTGKVEAFF.

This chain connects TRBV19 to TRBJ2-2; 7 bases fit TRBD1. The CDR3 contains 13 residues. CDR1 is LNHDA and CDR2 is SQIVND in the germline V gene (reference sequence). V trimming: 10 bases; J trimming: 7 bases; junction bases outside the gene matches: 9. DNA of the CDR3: TGTGCCACAGGGGGTTTATTTCTCGGGGAGCTGTTTTTT. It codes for CATGGLFLGELFF.

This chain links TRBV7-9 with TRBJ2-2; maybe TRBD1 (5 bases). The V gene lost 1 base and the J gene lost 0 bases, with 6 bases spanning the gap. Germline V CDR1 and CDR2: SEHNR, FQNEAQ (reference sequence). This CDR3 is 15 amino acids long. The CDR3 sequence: CASSLEQANTGELFF. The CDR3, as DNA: TGTGCCAGCAGCTTAGAACAGGCGAACACCGGGGAGCTGTTTTTT.